The rows below give T cell receptor beta chains drawn from one sample of a study of regulatory T cells in long-lasting Graves disease. TCRdb itself ran the multiplex PCR reads through MiXCR, one entry per CDR3 protein. Of hundreds of thousands of distinct CDR3 sequences detected, approximately 16% appear once; the ten largest clones hold about 8%. These records were also assigned to another study, of T cells in Graves' hyperthyroidism and ophthalmopathy.

The sample here was peripheral blood mononuclear cells (PBMCs), taken at new diagnosis, from a patient treated with antithyroid drugs. These receptors were collected from a woman in her thirties or forties with Graves disease. CDR3s include the opening cysteine and the closing phenylalanine or tryptophan. Each record gives: J gene, clone size, V gene, CDR3 protein. The size entry is marked missing in some rows and otherwise reads once, few, many or a size class.

j_gene: TRBJ1-6
abundance: .
v_gene: TRBV3-1
CDR3aa: CASSQDRDNSPLHF

j_gene: TRBJ2-6
abundance: many
v_gene: TRBV10-3
CDR3aa: CAISEAGGANVLTF

j_gene: TRBJ2-7
abundance: few
v_gene: TRBV6-2/TRBV6-3
CDR3aa: CASSRGVGAEQYF

j_gene: TRBJ2-3
abundance: many
v_gene: TRBV7-6
CDR3aa: CASSLVGTSRTDTQYF

j_gene: TRBJ1-2
abundance: many
v_gene: TRBV6-2/TRBV6-3
CDR3aa: CASSRNLDDNYGYTF

j_gene: TRBJ2-1
abundance: many
v_gene: TRBV12-3/TRBV12-4
CDR3aa: CASSLVPYNEQFF

j_gene: TRBJ2-2
abundance: many
v_gene: TRBV3-1
CDR3aa: CASSRQGLAGRPNTGELFF

j_gene: TRBJ1-2
abundance: few
v_gene: TRBV2
CDR3aa: CASGGTGNGYTF

j_gene: TRBJ1-1
abundance: few
v_gene: TRBV5-4
CDR3aa: CASSLAQLNTEAFF

j_gene: TRBJ1-4
abundance: many
v_gene: TRBV2
CDR3aa: CASSQTGGSEKLFF

j_gene: TRBJ1-2
abundance: .
v_gene: TRBV27
CDR3aa: CASISGGTGSKGYTF

j_gene: TRBJ2-7
abundance: .
v_gene: TRBV29-1
CDR3aa: CSVEAGAGDEQYF

j_gene: TRBJ2-1
abundance: .
v_gene: TRBV7-2
CDR3aa: CASSPGGRARSASYNEQFF

j_gene: TRBJ2-3
abundance: few
v_gene: TRBV7-6
CDR3aa: CASSLVGLAGEGRTDTQYF

j_gene: TRBJ2-7
abundance: many
v_gene: TRBV28
CDR3aa: CASCDGQLGSYEQYF

j_gene: TRBJ2-5
abundance: .
v_gene: TRBV27
CDR3aa: CASSTDRTFQETQYF

j_gene: TRBJ1-2
abundance: many
v_gene: TRBV28
CDR3aa: CASTGGPERYGYTF

j_gene: TRBJ2-1
abundance: once
v_gene: TRBV12-3/TRBV12-4
CDR3aa: CASRPGLAGEYNEQFF

j_gene: TRBJ1-1
abundance: many
v_gene: TRBV5-4
CDR3aa: CASSGADSEAFF

j_gene: TRBJ1-1
abundance: .
v_gene: TRBV7-3
CDR3aa: CASSLGPLTEAFF

j_gene: TRBJ2-1
abundance: few
v_gene: TRBV6-9
CDR3aa: CASSLTVSNEQFF

j_gene: TRBJ2-5
abundance: many
v_gene: TRBV3-1
CDR3aa: CASSRLAGQETQYF

j_gene: TRBJ2-2
abundance: many
v_gene: TRBV11-3
CDR3aa: CASSLDPGARTGELFF

j_gene: TRBJ1-6
abundance: .
v_gene: TRBV12-3/TRBV12-4
CDR3aa: CASSIRGQGSSPLHF

j_gene: TRBJ1-1
abundance: .
v_gene: TRBV7-9
CDR3aa: CASSQGQPTEAFF

j_gene: TRBJ2-5
abundance: few
v_gene: TRBV9
CDR3aa: CASSPGPGGTQYF

j_gene: TRBJ1-1
abundance: many
v_gene: TRBV7-6
CDR3aa: CASSLGESTEAFF

j_gene: TRBJ1-1
abundance: .
v_gene: TRBV6-2/TRBV6-3
CDR3aa: CASSYRAVMNTEAFF

j_gene: TRBJ1-5
abundance: many
v_gene: TRBV28
CDR3aa: CASSVSNQPQHF

j_gene: TRBJ2-1
abundance: few
v_gene: TRBV29-1
CDR3aa: CSVGAGSGGYNEQFF

j_gene: TRBJ1-5
abundance: few
v_gene: TRBV30
CDR3aa: CAWSAGQGGNQPQHF

j_gene: TRBJ2-1
abundance: many
v_gene: TRBV7-9
CDR3aa: CASSLIPIGNEQFF

j_gene: TRBJ2-5
abundance: many
v_gene: TRBV5-6
CDR3aa: CASSSTEVQVSQYF

j_gene: TRBJ1-2
abundance: many
v_gene: TRBV19
CDR3aa: CASTSDREVYGYTF

j_gene: TRBJ2-2
abundance: many
v_gene: TRBV29-1
CDR3aa: CSVIGRNTGELFF

j_gene: TRBJ1-6
abundance: many
v_gene: TRBV5-1
CDR3aa: CASSVEGQLNNSPLHF

j_gene: TRBJ1-2
abundance: few
v_gene: TRBV19
CDR3aa: CASSITQSYGYTF

j_gene: TRBJ2-7
abundance: many
v_gene: TRBV7-2
CDR3aa: CASSLSRGRYEQYF

j_gene: TRBJ2-7
abundance: many
v_gene: TRBV7-2
CDR3aa: CASSRGLYEQYF

j_gene: TRBJ2-2
abundance: many
v_gene: TRBV11-2
CDR3aa: CASSGRPSGGGELFF